Presented here are 4 T cell receptor beta chains from one specimen sequenced in a study of shared clonotypes between healthy human individuals. Some clones are missing from TCRdb's copy, which holds only in-frame ones; the method was immunoSEQ multiplex PCR. The sample contains about 1 million clones, about 84% of which appear only once. Sequencing was performed on memory CD4+ T cells from PBMCs. Subset described: CD45RA-negative fraction. The receptors were gathered from a man between 18 and 29 years old in good health. Some clones in this sample may be carry-over from other donors' samples.

This clone was seen more than once but under ten times. The V and J genes are TRBV29-1 and TRBJ1-1, with D possibly TRBD1 on 6 matching bases. V lost 5 bases and J lost 5, with 12 bases in between. Germline CDR1 and CDR2: SQVTM and ANQGSEA. The CDR3 has 12 residues. As DNA, the CDR3 is TGCAGCGTTTGGGACACAGGGACTGAAGCTTTCTTT. Translated: CSVWDTGTEAFF.

This rearrangement joins TRBV27 to TRBJ1-2, with a possible D match to TRBD1 (6 bases). CDR3 length: 15 amino acids. Germline-derived CDR1 and CDR2 are MNHEY and SMNVEV (reference sequence). Trimming removed 5 bases at V and 7 bases at J, with 20 bases between. CDR3 bases: TGTGCCAGCAGTCCCATGCCCCGGACAGTATCTGGCTACACCTTC. Translating it yields CASSPMPRTVSGYTF.

The rearrangement joins TRBV11-2 to TRBJ2-7; 9 positions match TRBD2. This CDR3 is built from 16 residues. Looked up from germline, CDR1 is SGHAT and CDR2 is FQNNGV. The V segment lost 1 base and the J segment 3 bases; nucleotides outside the gene matches: 7. CDR3 sequence (DNA): TGTGCCAGCAGCTTAGGGGCCGGGACTAGCAGCTACGAGCAGTACTTC. Translated: CASSLGAGTSSYEQYF.

The rearrangement links TRBV4-1 to TRBJ2-7; D is uncertain. The CDR3 is 15 amino acids. Trimming left V 0 bases short and J 0 bases short, with 9 bases between. CDR1 is MGHRA and CDR2 is YSYEKL in the germline V gene. The DNA for the CDR3 is TGCGCCAGCAGCCAAGAATCGGCAGCCTCCTACGAGCAGTACTTC. Translation: CASSQESAASYEQYF.